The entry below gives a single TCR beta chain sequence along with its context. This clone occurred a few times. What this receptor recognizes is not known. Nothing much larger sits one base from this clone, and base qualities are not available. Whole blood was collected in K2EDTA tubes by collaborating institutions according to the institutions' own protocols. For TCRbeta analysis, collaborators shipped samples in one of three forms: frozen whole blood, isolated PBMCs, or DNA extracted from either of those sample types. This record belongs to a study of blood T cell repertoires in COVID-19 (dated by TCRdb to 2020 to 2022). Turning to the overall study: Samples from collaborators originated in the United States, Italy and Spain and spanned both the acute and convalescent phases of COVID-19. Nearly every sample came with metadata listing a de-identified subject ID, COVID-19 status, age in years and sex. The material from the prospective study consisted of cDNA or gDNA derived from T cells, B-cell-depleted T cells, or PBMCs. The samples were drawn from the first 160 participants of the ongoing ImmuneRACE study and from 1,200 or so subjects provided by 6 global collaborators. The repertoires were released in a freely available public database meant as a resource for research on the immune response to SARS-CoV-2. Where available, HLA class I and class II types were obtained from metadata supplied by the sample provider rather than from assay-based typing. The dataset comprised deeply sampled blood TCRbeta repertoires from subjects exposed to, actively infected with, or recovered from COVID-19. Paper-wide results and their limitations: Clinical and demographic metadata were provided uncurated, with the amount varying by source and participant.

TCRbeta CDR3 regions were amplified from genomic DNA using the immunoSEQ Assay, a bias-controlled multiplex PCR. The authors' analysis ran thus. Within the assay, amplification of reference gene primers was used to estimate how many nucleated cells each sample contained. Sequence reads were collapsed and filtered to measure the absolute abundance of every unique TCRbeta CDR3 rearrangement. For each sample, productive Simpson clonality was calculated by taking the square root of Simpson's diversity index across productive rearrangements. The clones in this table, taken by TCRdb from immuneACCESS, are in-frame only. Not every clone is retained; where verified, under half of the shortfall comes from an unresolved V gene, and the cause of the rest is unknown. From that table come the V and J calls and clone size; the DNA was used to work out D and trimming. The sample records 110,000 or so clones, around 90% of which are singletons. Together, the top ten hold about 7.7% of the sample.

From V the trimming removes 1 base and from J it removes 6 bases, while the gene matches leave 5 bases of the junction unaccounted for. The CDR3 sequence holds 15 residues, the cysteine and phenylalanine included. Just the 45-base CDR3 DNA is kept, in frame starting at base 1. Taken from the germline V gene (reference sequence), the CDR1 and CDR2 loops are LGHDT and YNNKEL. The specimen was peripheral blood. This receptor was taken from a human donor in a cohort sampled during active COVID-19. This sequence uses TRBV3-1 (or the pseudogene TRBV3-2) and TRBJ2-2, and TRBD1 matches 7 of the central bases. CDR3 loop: CASSQVRGIAGELFF. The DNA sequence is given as TGTGCCAGCAGCCAAGTCAGGGGGATTGCCGGGGAGCTGTTTTTT.